These 2 T cell receptor beta chains were sequenced from one sample in a study of T cells in Graves' hyperthyroidism and ophthalmopathy. What was amplified from RNA transcripts were TCR beta CDR3 regions. When the TCR CDR3 underwent first-round RT-PCR, the HTBI primer set was used. MiXCR, run by TCRdb on the multiplex PCR reads, gives a single entry per CDR3 protein. Among 600,000 to 750,000 distinct CDR3 sequences listed, 17% were seen once. Sequenced sample: blood. These receptors came from a man in his fifties with Graves' hyperthyroidism.

This clonotype was seen many times. The genes are TRBV6-1 and TRBJ1-4; D ambiguous. The CDR3 is made up of 12 amino acids. The ends were cut back, 5 bases at V and 8 bases at J, with 9 bases in the middle. Germline CDR1 and CDR2: MNHNS and SASEGT. The CDR3 bases are TGTGCCAGCAGTCCCCCGGGGGAAAAACTGTTTTTT. Translation: CASSPPGEKLFF.

The J gene is TRBJ1-4, the V gene TRBV6-2 or TRBV6-3; D is unresolved. The V end lost 5 bases, the J end lost 10 bases, and 20 bases lay between the germline ends. CDR3 size: 15 residues. Per germline, CDR1 MNHEY and CDR2 SVGEGT. CDR3 DNA: TGTGCCAGCAGTGTGGACGGTGTCTACGCGGGAAAACTGTTTTTT. It translates to CASSVDGVYAGKLFF.